The rows below give T cell receptor beta chains drawn from one sample of a study of T cell changes during pregnancy in multiple sclerosis. Profiling relied on immunoSEQ multiplex PCR, and the TCRdb table lists in-frame clones only, not all of them. Of some 48,000 clones in the sample, 80% to 90% were seen once. The sample in question was CD8+ T cells from peripheral blood mononuclear cells, obtained in the second trimester of pregnancy. These receptors were obtained from a female donor with multiple sclerosis, enrolled in a pregnancy study. Each CDR3 is given with its conserved first and last residue. The order of the fields is clone size, J gene, V gene, D gene, CDR3 protein, CDR3 DNA. D genes are given only for firm matches. Clone size is not always given. Where it is, it says once, few, many or a class for expanded clones.

NA TRBJ2-2 TRBV15 TRBD1 CATSRDTTGPNTGELFF TGTGCCACCAGCAGAGACACGACAGGGCCGAACACCGGGGAGCTGTTTTTT
NA TRBJ1-1 TRBV19 TRBD1 CASSLGTGSNTEAFF TGTGCCAGTAGTCTCGGGACAGGGTCCAACACTGAAGCTTTCTTT
NA TRBJ1-2 TRBV27 TRBD1 CASRPGQGALGYTF TGTGCCAGCAGGCCGGGACAGGGGGCGCTGGGCTACACCTTC
NA TRBJ2-1 TRBV7-8 NA CASSLSGGGLDNEQFF TGTGCCAGCAGCCTGTCTGGTGGGGGCCTCGACAATGAGCAGTTCTTC
NA TRBJ1-1 TRBV9 NA CASSGETGRTEAFF TGTGCCAGCAGCGGAGAAACAGGGCGCACTGAAGCTTTCTTT
NA TRBJ1-1 TRBV7-9 TRBD1 CASSLPTGTDTEAFF TGTGCCAGCAGCTTACCGACAGGGACCGACACTGAAGCTTTCTTT
NA TRBJ2-7 TRBV2 TRBD1 CARRTGRNEQYF TGTGCCAGAAGGACAGGGAGAAACGAGCAGTACTTC
NA TRBJ2-1 TRBV10-3 TRBD1 CAISELTGVLLDNEQFF TGTGCCATCAGTGAATTGACAGGGGTGTTACTCGACAATGAGCAGTTCTTC
NA TRBJ2-7 TRBV25-1 NA CASSEATANSYEQYF TGTGCCAGCAGTGAAGCAACAGCCAACTCCTACGAGCAGTACTTC
NA TRBJ1-1 TRBV5-4 TRBD1 CASSLEGQGVGTEAFF TGTGCCAGCAGCTTGGAGGGACAGGGGGTGGGCACTGAAGCTTTCTTT
NA TRBJ2-7 TRBV27 NA CASSSPGDYEQYF TGTGCCAGCAGTTCGCCCGGAGACTACGAGCAGTACTTC
NA TRBJ2-1 TRBV5-1 TRBD2 CASSLRGGGDSNEQFF TGCGCCAGCAGCTTGAGGGGCGGGGGGGATAGCAATGAGCAGTTCTTC
NA TRBJ2-3 TRBV27 TRBD2 CASSLQRTSGGITDTQYF TGTGCCAGCAGTTTACAAAGGACTAGCGGGGGGATTACAGATACGCAGTATTTT
NA TRBJ2-5 TRBV11-2 NA CASSLRSRVETQYF TGTGCCAGCAGCTTAAGGTCCAGGGTTGAGACCCAGTACTTC
NA TRBJ1-5 TRBV5-6 NA CASSLASAKQQPQHF TGTGCCAGCAGCTTGGCGTCGGCGAAACAGCAGCCCCAGCATTTT
medium-sized TRBJ1-2 TRBV6-5 NA CASSTGRNDGYTF TGTGCCAGCAGTACAGGGAGAAACGATGGCTACACCTTC
NA TRBJ1-2 TRBV4-2 NA CASSQSRGGYDGYTF TGTGCCAGCAGCCAGTCGAGGGGGGGGTACGATGGCTACACCTTC